This T cell receptor beta chain was identified in a study of human T cells and chemical hapten exposure. Overall study context: Once 0.01% DPC had been applied to the upper back by patch test, readings were taken at 6 days.

Study-wide results and limits: Relative to controls, expanded TCRs formed significantly more large CDR3 similarity clusters.

In regard to this clonotype: Its antigen is still unknown.

Each CDR3 protein gets one entry after TCRdb re-called the RACE reads with MiXCR. This repertoire shows tens of thousands of distinct CDR3 sequences, about 10% found once; its top ten account for around 2.3%. Time point described: patch test 1, 2 weeks after DPC sensitization. The treatment was: therapeutic diphenylcyclopropenone sensitization with weekly scalp DPC. The length of the CDR3 is 14 residues. J was trimmed by 6 bases and V by 4 bases; bases with no gene match: 8. Germline loops: CDR1 SGHTA, CDR2 FQGNSA. J is TRBJ2-7 and V is TRBV7-2, with 8 bases fitting TRBD2. The sample here was whole blood, taken in connection with sensitization to the hapten diphenylcyclopropenone (DPC). This TCR was recovered from a man in his forties with alopecia areata. Some clones in this sample may be carry-over from other donors' samples. The CDR3 spells CASSWSASGSEQYF. The CDR3, as DNA: TGTGCCAGCAGCTGGTCCGCCAGCGGGAGCGAGCAGTACTTC.